These 10 T cell receptor beta chains share one sample of origin, sequenced in a study. One entry per CDR3 protein, called by TCRdb with MiXCR from the 5' RACE reads. The repertoire consists of about 54,000 distinct CDR3 sequences, with approximately 17% occurring once and the leading ten covering under 2.5%. The sequenced sample consisted of naive CD4+ T cells sorted from blood. Subset described: naive CD4+ T cells, CD4+CD45RA+CD25-. The receptor set was obtained from a female donor with breast cancer.

The chain links TRBV27 to TRBJ2-1; 7 bases map to TRBD2. This CDR3 is built from 17 residues. CDR1 is MNHEY and CDR2 is SMNVEV in the germline V gene (reference sequence). V gave up 5 bases and J gave up 3 bases; unmatched junction bases: 13. The CDR3 spells CASSPPRTRTYYNEQFF. In DNA form, the CDR3 reads TGTGCCAGCAGTCCGCCTCGGACTAGAACATACTACAATGAGCAGTTCTTC.

J is TRBJ2-2 and V is TRBV5-1; 7 positions match TRBD1. The J segment lost 0 bases and the V segment lost 6 bases, leaving 5 bases of the junction unmatched. Germline V gene sequence: CDR1 SGHRS, CDR2 YFSETQ. The CDR3 is 15 residues long. The CDR3 sequence is CASNTGTANTGELFF. The DNA for the CDR3 is TGCGCCAGCAACACCGGGACAGCGAACACCGGGGAGCTGTTTTTT. The variable domain in full, with the rest retrieved from reference TRBV5-1 and TRBJ2-2, is KAGVTQTPRYLIKTRGQQVTLSCSPISGHRSVSWYQQTPGQGLQFLFEYFSETQRNKGNFPGRFSGRQFSNSRSEMNVSTLELGDSALYLCASNTGTANTGELFFGEGSRLTVL.

This clonotype turned up a few times. J is TRBJ2-3 and V is TRBV6-1; 7 bases map to TRBD1. CDR3 length: 14 amino acids. V trimming: 2 bases; J trimming: 4 bases; junction bases outside the gene matches: 3. The germline CDR1 and CDR2 sequences are MNHNS and SASEGT. The CDR3 region is CASSETGVSDTQYF. The CDR3 nucleotides read TGTGCCAGCAGTGAAACAGGGGTGTCAGATACGCAGTATTTT.

This clonotype was counted at least ten times. J is TRBJ2-4 and V is TRBV4-1, with D unresolved. Trimming took 0 bases from V and 1 from J, leaving 4 bases between them. The CDR3 sequence is 14 residues long. Germline CDR1 and CDR2: MGHRA and YSYEKL. The CDR3 bases are TGCGCCAGCAGCCAAGATAAGGCCAAAAACATTCAGTACTTC. Amino acids: CASSQDKAKNIQYF.

This clonotype was seen ten or more times. This chain joins TRBV20-1 and TRBJ2-7, with TRBD2 identical over 9 bases. Per the germline V gene, CDR1 is DFQATT and CDR2 is SNEGSKA (reference sequence). V dropped 2 bases and J dropped 2; count of bases not matched to a gene: 1. The CDR3 runs to 13 residues. The CDR3 region has the DNA TGCAGTGCTAGACTAGCGGGGACCTACGAGCAGTACTTC. Residues: CSARLAGTYEQYF.

Many counts were recorded for this clonotype. The chain carries TRBV7-2 and TRBJ2-7, with no clear D. This CDR3 is 14 amino acids long. The V and J ends lost 3 bases and 7 bases respectively, with 16 bases between them. Per the germline V gene, CDR1 is SGHTA and CDR2 is FQGNSA. Written as DNA, the CDR3 is TGTGCCAGCAGCTTGGGTGGTTTTACTGGAGAGCAGTACTTC. Encoded protein: CASSLGGFTGEQYF. The complete variable domain, with remaining parts taken from reference TRBV7-2 and TRBJ2-7, reads GAGVSQSPSNKVTEKGKDVELRCDPISGHTALYWYRQSLGQGLEFLIYFQGNSAPDKSGLPSDRFSAERTGGSVSTLTIQRTQQEDSAVYLCASSLGGFTGEQYFGPGTRLTVT.

This clonotype was seen more than once but under ten times. The CDR3 DNA follows: TGCGCCAGCAGTGATGTAGGACAGGGCACTTCACCCCTCCACTTT. It codes for CASSDVGQGTSPLHF. V is TRBV10-2 and J is TRBJ1-6, with 8 bases lining up with TRBD1. The CDR3 totals 15 residues. Trimming removed 3 bases from V and 9 bases from J; junction bases left unmatched: 7. Germline assignment: CDR1 WSHSY and CDR2 SAAADI.

This clonotype was found a few times. This chain joins TRBV29-1 and TRBJ1-1; 9 nucleotides line up with TRBD1. CDR1 is SQVTM, CDR2 ANQGSEA, per germline. This CDR3 contains 14 residues. V lost 6 bases and J lost 5; bases outside the gene matches: 10. The CDR3 spells CSVTGTGNPTEAFF. CDR3 DNA: TGCAGCGTGACCGGGACAGGGAATCCTACTGAAGCTTTCTTT.

In its sample, this clonotype was seen a few times. The chain has TRBV7-2 and TRBJ2-1; TRBD2 might be the D (6 bases). V was clipped by 5 bases and J by 3 bases, with 17 bases between them. The germline CDR1 and CDR2 sequences are SGHTA and FQGNSA. CDR3 length: 16 residues. The CDR3 DNA reads as TGTGCCAGCAGCCCGAGACGGGGGAGTAGCTACAATGAGCAGTTCTTC. This gives the protein CASSPRRGSSYNEQFF.

The V call is TRBV24-1, the J call TRBJ2-2; 7 bases match TRBD1. The CDR3 runs to 13 residues. Germline CDR1 and CDR2: KGHDR and SFDVKD. The V and J ends lost 9 bases and 3 bases, in that order; junction bases with no gene match: 3. The CDR3 here is CATETGYTGELFF. The CDR3 DNA reads as TGTGCCACCGAGACAGGGTACACCGGGGAGCTGTTTTTT.